The 9 T cell receptor beta chains below were found in one sample sequenced in a study of blood T cell repertoires in COVID-19. Clones were read by immunoSEQ multiplex PCR, and TCRdb kept only the in-frame ones, dropping some. In the table there are approximately 270,000 clones, about 86% of which are singletons. Specimen: peripheral blood. Every receptor here comes from a person aged 70 to 79 with COVID-19, enrolled during active disease.

The V and J genes are TRBV19 and TRBJ1-4; 7 bases fit TRBD1. CDR1 is LNHDA, CDR2 SQIVND, per germline (reference sequence). The CDR3 covers 16 residues. The ends lost 2 bases at V and 6 bases at J; junction bases unmatched: 9. The CDR3 DNA is TGTGCCAGTAGTATAAGACGGAGGGGGCGGTATGAAAAACTGTTTTTT. Translation: CASSIRRRGRYEKLFF.

V and J are TRBV7-2 and TRBJ1-3, with TRBD1 as a possible D gene (5 bases). Germline V gene lookup returns CDR1 SGHTA and CDR2 FQGNSA. V lost 7 bases to trimming and J lost 3 bases, with 13 bases between them. CDR3 length: 14 amino acids. The CDR3 region has the DNA TGTGCCAGCACCGCAGGGAGGAGTGGAAACACCATATATTTT. Protein: CASTAGRSGNTIYF.

The J gene is TRBJ2-6, the V gene TRBV19; D remains ambiguous. V lost 4 bases to trimming and J lost 5 bases, with 9 bases between them. The CDR3 loop spans 14 amino acids. Germline V gene sequence: CDR1 LNHDA, CDR2 SQIVND (reference sequence). CDR3 nucleotide sequence: TGTGCCAGTAGTACGACAAGGAGGGCCAACGTCCTGACTTTC. Amino acids: CASSTTRRANVLTF.

The V gene is TRBV27, the J gene TRBJ2-7; tentatively, D is TRBD2 (6 bases). Germline CDR1 reads MNHEY; CDR2 reads SMNVEV (reference sequence). The CDR3 contains 15 residues. V lost 0 bases to trimming and J lost 2 bases, with 11 bases between them. CDR3 in DNA: TGTGCCAGCAGTTTATCTTCGGGAGTCGCCTACGAGCAGTACTTC. As protein: CASSLSSGVAYEQYF.

In this sample, this clone turned up a few times. The chain has TRBV5-6 and TRBJ1-1; D is undetermined. Germline-derived CDR1 and CDR2 are SGHDT and YYEEEE. The CDR3 has 12 amino acids. Trimming left V 2 bases short and J 3 bases short, with 5 bases between. The CDR3 DNA reads as TGTGCCAGCAGCTTATGGCACACTGAAGCTTTCTTT. Residues: CASSLWHTEAFF.

The V call is TRBV5-5, the J call TRBJ2-7; 9 nucleotides match TRBD1. Germline V gene data show CDR1 as SGHKS and CDR2 as YYEKEE (reference sequence). The CDR3 loop spans 15 amino acids. Trimming cost V 1 base and J 4 bases; bases outside gene matches: 6. In DNA, the CDR3 is TGTGCCAGCAGCTTGCCGGGACAGGGCCCTTACGAGCAGTACTTC. Translation gives CASSLPGQGPYEQYF.

The J gene is TRBJ2-1, the V gene TRBV2; 11 nucleotides align to TRBD2. The CDR3 spans 14 residues. V dropped 8 bases and J dropped 6; count of bases not matched to a gene: 6. The germline CDR1 and CDR2 sequences are SNHLY and FYNNEI. The CDR3 DNA reads TGTGCCAGCCGAGCGGGACTAGCGGTCAATGAGCAGTTCTTC. Protein sequence: CASRAGLAVNEQFF.

V gene TRBV6-5 combines with J gene TRBJ2-3, with D unresolved. Germline V gene lookup returns CDR1 MNHEY and CDR2 SVGAGI. Between the trimmed V and J ends, which lost 5 bases and 4 bases, there was a span of 10 bases. This CDR3 comprises 13 residues. For the CDR3, the DNA is TGTGCCAGCAGTCTAGGATCCGCAGATACGCAGTATTTT. Protein sequence: CASSLGSADTQYF.

The rearrangement links TRBV7-8 to TRBJ2-2, with 7 bases fitting TRBD1. The CDR3 totals 15 residues. V lost 5 bases to trimming and J lost 5 bases; unmatched junction nucleotides: 8. Germline loops: CDR1 SGHVS, CDR2 FQNEAQ. CDR3 in amino acids: CASSRTGVGTGELFF. The CDR3 DNA is TGTGCCAGCAGCAGAACAGGGGTTGGTACCGGGGAGCTGTTTTTT.